One sample yielded the 9 T cell receptor beta chains listed below, sequenced in a study of control samples from healthy donors and cancer patients. The table came from immunoSEQ multiplex PCR; TCRdb's copy has only in-frame clones and leaves some out. The sample contains some 140,000 clones, roughly 94% of which appear only once. Sequencing was performed on blood. All receptors come from a man in his forties in good health.

The chain is built from TRBV7-2 and TRBJ1-4; the D gene is possibly TRBD1 (6 bases). Germline-derived CDR1 and CDR2 are SGHTA and FQGNSA. V shed 4 bases and J shed 4 bases, with 13 bases lying between them. This CDR3 region has 15 residues. CDR3 sequence: CASSSQGGINEKLFF. CDR3 DNA: TGTGCCAGCAGCTCCCAAGGGGGGATTAATGAAAAACTGTTTTTT.

The chain couples TRBV18 to TRBJ1-2; D is uncertain. V gave up 3 bases and J gave up 4 bases, with 9 bases separating them. The CDR3 length is 13 residues. The germline gives CDR1 KGHSH, CDR2 LQKENI. The CDR3 spells CASSPELIYGYTF. CDR3 DNA: TGTGCCAGCTCACCGGAACTAATCTATGGCTACACCTTC.

This clone appeared a few times. This chain uses TRBV3-1 (or the pseudogene TRBV3-2) with TRBJ1-5; D gene ambiguous. V was pared by 2 bases and J by 1 base, with 9 bases between. The germline gives CDR1 LGHDT, CDR2 YNNKEL (reference sequence). The CDR3 runs to 15 residues. The CDR3 loop reads CASSQNQASNQPQHF. CDR3 coding DNA: TGTGCCAGCAGCCAAAATCAGGCCAGCAATCAGCCCCAGCATTTT.

The V call is TRBV18, the J call TRBJ1-5; tentative D call: TRBD1 (6 bases). V lost 0 bases, J lost 0 bases, and 18 bases lay in between. Germline lookup yields CDR1 KGHSH and CDR2 LQKENI. CDR3 length: 19 residues. The CDR3 region is CASSPPSGTGSDSNQPQHF. CDR3 bases: TGTGCCAGCTCACCACCGTCGGGAACAGGGTCCGATAGCAATCAGCCCCAGCATTTT.

The chain combines TRBV30 with TRBJ1-6, with 7 nucleotides matching TRBD1. The CDR3 consists of 13 residues. The V and J ends lost 4 bases and 8 bases, in that order; junction bases with no gene match: 5. Per the germline V gene, CDR1 is GTSNPN and CDR2 is SVGIG (reference sequence). The CDR3 loop reads CAWNRGGYSPLHF. In DNA, the CDR3 is TGTGCCTGGAATCGAGGGGGCTATTCACCCCTCCACTTT.

This rearrangement joins TRBV28 to TRBJ1-4; no definite D call. V lost 6 bases and J lost 5, with 13 bases in between. Germline loops: CDR1 MDHEN, CDR2 SYDVKM. This CDR3 spans 14 amino acids. Here the CDR3 reads CASSRAGGNEKLFF. For the CDR3, the DNA is TGTGCCAGCAGCCGGGCGGGTGGGAATGAAAAACTGTTTTTT. Together with reference TRBV28 and TRBJ1-4, the CDR3 gives the full variable domain: DVKVTQSSRYLVKRTGEKVFLECVQDMDHENMFWYRQDPGLGLRLIYFSYDVKMKEKGDIPEGYSVSREKKERFSLILESASTNQTSMYLCASSRAGGNEKLFFGSGTQLSVL.

The CDR3 loop reads CASRPPGQLYGYTF. The DNA of the CDR3 is TGTGCCAGCAGGCCCCCCGGGCAGCTCTATGGCTACACCTTC. The chain is built from TRBV28 and TRBJ1-2; D not certain. Trimming took off 6 bases at V and 4 bases at J, with 15 bases between the two ends. Germline V CDR1 and CDR2: MDHEN, SYDVKM. The CDR3 runs to 14 residues.

V is TRBV2 and J is TRBJ2-7; 8 positions agree with TRBD1. Germline V CDR1 and CDR2: SNHLY, FYNNEI. V was pared by 6 bases and J by 0 bases, with 7 bases of the junction left unmatched. This CDR3 is built from 15 residues. CDR3 region: CASRAGGKSSYEQYF. The CDR3 nucleotides are TGTGCCAGCAGAGCAGGGGGCAAGAGCTCCTACGAGCAGTACTTC.

The gene calls are TRBV29-1 and TRBJ1-2; no clear D gene. The CDR3 runs to 12 residues. The V and J ends lost 5 bases and 3 bases respectively, with 10 bases between them. The germline V gene encodes CDR1 SQVTM and CDR2 ANQGSEA. CDR3 amino acids: CSVLLGHYGYTF. The CDR3 coding sequence is TGCAGCGTTCTTCTAGGACACTATGGCTACACCTTC.